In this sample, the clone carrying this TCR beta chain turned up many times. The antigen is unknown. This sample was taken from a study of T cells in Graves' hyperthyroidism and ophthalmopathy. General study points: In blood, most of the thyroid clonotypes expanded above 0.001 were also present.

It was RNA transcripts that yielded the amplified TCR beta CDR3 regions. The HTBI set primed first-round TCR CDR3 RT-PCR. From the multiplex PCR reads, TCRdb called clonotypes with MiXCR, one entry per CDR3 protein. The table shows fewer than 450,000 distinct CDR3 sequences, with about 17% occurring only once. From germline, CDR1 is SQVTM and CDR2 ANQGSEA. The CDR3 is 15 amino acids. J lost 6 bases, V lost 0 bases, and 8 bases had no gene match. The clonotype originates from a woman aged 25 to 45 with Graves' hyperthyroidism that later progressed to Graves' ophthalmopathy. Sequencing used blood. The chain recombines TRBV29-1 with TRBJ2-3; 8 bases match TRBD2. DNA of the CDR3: TGCAGCGTTGAAGAACCCGGGACTAGTGTGGATACGCAGTATTTT. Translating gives CSVEEPGTSVDTQYF.